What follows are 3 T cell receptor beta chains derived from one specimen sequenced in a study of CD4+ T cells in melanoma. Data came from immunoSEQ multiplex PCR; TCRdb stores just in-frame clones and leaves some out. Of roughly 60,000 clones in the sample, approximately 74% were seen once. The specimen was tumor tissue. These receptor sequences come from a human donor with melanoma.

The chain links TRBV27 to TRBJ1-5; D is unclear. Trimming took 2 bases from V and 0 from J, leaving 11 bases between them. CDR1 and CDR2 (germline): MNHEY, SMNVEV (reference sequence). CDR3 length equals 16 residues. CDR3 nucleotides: TGTGCCAGCAGTTTAGGGCACAGTGCTAGCAATCAGCCCCAGCATTTT. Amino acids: CASSLGHSASNQPQHF.

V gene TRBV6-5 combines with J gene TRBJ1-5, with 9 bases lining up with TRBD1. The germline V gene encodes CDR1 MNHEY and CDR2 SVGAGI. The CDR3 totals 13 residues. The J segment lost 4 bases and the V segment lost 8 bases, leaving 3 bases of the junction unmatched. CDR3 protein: CASGDRENQPQHF. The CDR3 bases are TGTGCCAGCGGGGACAGGGAAAATCAGCCCCAGCATTTT.

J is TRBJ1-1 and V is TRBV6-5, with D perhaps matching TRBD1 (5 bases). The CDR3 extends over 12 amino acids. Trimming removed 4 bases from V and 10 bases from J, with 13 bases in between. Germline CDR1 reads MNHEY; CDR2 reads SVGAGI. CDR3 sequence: CASSFRGQGAFF. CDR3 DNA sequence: TGTGCCAGCAGTTTTCGGGGTCAGGGAGCTTTCTTT.